This T cell receptor beta chain derives from a study of blood T cell repertoires in COVID-19. CDR3 length equals 13 residues. Germline V gene data show CDR1 as MNHEY and CDR2 as SVGAGI. Trimming left V 7 bases short and J 3 bases short, with 12 bases between. TCRdb's copy holds only in-frame clones and misses some; the assay was immunoSEQ multiplex PCR. The data show roughly 160,000 clones, with roughly 88% seen just once and approximately 4.6% held by the top ten. The specimen was peripheral blood. The origin of this receptor is a man aged 18 to 30 with COVID-19, enrolled during active disease. The chain links TRBV6-5 to TRBJ1-2; D is perhaps TRBD1 (6 bases). The CDR3 DNA is TGTGCCAGCACCCCCGGGACACACTATGGCTACACCTTC. The encoded protein is CASTPGTHYGYTF.